This TCR beta chain was recorded in a study of T-cell reconstitution after alpha-beta-depleted transplantation in children. Using unique molecular identifiers, the investigators prepared the TCRbeta library. Each CDR3 protein gets one entry after TCRdb re-called the PCR reads with MiXCR. The sample yields around 700,000 distinct CDR3 sequences, under 15% seen once. There are a few counts of this clonotype. Antigen: not known. Findings and caveats of the study: Surviving recipient T cells and intrathymic progenitors accounted for some patients' high TCRbeta diversity at day 60. One year after transplant, T-cell counts and diversity came mostly from newly produced T cells.

Trimming pared 4 bases from V and 1 base from J, leaving 8 bases between. Germline V gene data show CDR1 as MGHRA and CDR2 as YSYEKL. CDR3 length: 14 residues. The clonotype originates from a girl aged 2-10 years with congenital amegakaryocytic thrombocytopenia, due to receive a stem cell transplant. The sequencing here drew on PBMCs, taken before TCRalphabeta/CD19-depleted stem cell transplant. The chain carries TRBV4-1 and TRBJ2-4; D gene uncertain. The CDR3 sequence is CASSPREAKNIQYF. Here the CDR3 DNA reads TGCGCCAGCAGCCCGCGAGAGGCCAAAAACATTCAGTACTTC.